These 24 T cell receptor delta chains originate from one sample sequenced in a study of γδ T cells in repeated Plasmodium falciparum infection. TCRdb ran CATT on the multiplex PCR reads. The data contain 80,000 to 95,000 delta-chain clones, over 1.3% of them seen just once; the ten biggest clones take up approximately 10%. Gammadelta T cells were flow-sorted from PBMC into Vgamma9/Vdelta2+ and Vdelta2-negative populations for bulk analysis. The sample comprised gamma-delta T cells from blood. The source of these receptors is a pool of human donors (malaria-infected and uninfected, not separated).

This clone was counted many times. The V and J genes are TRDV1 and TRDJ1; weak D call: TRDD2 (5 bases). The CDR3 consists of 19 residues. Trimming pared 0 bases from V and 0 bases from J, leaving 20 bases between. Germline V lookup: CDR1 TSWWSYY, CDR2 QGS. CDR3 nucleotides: TGTGCTCTTGGGGAACTAAGGTCCCTACCCTACTTGTACACCGATAAACTCATCTTT. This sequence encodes CALGELRSLPYLYTDKLIF.

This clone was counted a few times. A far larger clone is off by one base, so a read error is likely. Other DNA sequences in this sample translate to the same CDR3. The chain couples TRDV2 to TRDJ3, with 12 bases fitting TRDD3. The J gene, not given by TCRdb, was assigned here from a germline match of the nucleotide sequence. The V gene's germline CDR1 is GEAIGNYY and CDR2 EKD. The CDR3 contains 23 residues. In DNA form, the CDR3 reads TGTGCCTGTGACACCGTCATACTGGGGGATACAACAGATCACTCCTGGGACACCCGGCAGATGTTTTTC. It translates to CACDTVILGDTTDHSWDTRQMFF.

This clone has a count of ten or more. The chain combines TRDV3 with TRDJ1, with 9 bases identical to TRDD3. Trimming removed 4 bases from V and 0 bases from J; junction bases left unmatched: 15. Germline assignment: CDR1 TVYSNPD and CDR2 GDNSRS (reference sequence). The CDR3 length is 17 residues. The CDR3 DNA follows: TGTGCCTCCCGAACTGGGGGAGCCATAACGTACACCGATAAACTCATCTTT. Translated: CASRTGGAITYTDKLIF.

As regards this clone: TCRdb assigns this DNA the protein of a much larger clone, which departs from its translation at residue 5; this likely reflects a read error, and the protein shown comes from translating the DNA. The CDR3 DNA is TGTGCTCTTGGGGGACCTCAAATCGCCTGGGTGGGGGCGACAGCACAACTCTTCTTT. It specifies CALGGPQIAWVGATAQLFF. The chain recombines TRDV1 with TRDJ2; D is possibly TRDD3 (6 bases). As TCRdb names no J gene, one was assigned here on the basis of a DNA match to germline. Trimming removed 4 bases at V and 4 bases at J, with 25 bases between. Germline CDR1 and CDR2: TSWWSYY and QGS. CDR3 size: 19 residues.

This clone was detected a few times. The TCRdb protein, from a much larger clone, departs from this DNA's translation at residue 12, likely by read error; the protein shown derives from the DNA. In nucleotides, the CDR3 is TGTGCCTGTGATTCATTGGGGGATACGTGGACCGGTAAACTCATCTTT. Translating it yields CACDSLGDTWTGKLIF. The rearrangement uses TRDV2 and TRDJ1; TRDD3 matches 11 bases. TCRdb lists no J gene, so it was determined here by aligning the DNA to germline. The CDR3 has 16 residues. CDR1 is GEAIGNYY and CDR2 is EKD in the germline V gene.

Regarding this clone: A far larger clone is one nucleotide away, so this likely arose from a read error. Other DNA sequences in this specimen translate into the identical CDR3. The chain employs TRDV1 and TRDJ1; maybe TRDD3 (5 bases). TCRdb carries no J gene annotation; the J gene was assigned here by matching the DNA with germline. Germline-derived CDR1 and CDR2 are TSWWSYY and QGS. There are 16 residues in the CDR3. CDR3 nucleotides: TGTGCCCTTGGGGAGGGGCTCGATCCGTACACCGATAAACTCATCTTT. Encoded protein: CALGEGLDPYTDKLIF.

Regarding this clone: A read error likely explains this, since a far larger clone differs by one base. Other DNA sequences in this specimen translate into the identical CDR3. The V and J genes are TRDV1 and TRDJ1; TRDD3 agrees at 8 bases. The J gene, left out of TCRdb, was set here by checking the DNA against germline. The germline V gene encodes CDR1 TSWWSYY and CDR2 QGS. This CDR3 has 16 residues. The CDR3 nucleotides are TGTGCCCTTGGGGATCTACTGCACTGGGGGGCCGATAAACTCATCTTT. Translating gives CALGDLLHWGADKLIF.

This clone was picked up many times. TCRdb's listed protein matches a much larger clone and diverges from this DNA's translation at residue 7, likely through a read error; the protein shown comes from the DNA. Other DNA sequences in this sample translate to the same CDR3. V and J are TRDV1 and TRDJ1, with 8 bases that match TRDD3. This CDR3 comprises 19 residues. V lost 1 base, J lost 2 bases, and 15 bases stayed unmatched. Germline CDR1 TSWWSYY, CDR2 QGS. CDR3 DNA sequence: TGTGCTCTTGGGGAACATTGCGTCTCGGGGGATATTGATACCGATAAACTCATCTTT. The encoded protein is CALGEHCVSGDIDTDKLIF.

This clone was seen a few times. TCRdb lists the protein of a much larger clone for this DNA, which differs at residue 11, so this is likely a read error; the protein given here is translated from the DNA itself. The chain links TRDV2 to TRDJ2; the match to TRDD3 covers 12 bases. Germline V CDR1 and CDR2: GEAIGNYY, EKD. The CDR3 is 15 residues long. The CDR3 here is CACDRLGDTTEQLFF. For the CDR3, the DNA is TGTGCCTGTGACAGGCTGGGGGATACGACAGAACAACTCTTCTTT.

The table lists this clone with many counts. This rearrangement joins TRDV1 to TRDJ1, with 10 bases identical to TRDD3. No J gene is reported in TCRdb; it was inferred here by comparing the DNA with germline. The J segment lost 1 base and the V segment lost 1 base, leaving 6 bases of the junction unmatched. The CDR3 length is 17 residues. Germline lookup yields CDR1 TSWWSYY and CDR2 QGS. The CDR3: CALGEPPYWGITDKLIF. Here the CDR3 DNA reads TGTGCTCTTGGGGAACCTCCGTACTGGGGGATCACCGATAAACTCATCTTT.

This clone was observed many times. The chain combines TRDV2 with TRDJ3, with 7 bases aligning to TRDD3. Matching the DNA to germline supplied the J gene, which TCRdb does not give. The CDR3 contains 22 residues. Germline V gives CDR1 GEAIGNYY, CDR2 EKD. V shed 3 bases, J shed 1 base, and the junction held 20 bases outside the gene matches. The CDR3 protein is CACDDVQSEDTNSSWDTRQMFF. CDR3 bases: TGTGCCTGTGACGACGTCCAATCCGAGGATACGAACTCATCCTGGGACACCCGACAGATGTTTTTC.

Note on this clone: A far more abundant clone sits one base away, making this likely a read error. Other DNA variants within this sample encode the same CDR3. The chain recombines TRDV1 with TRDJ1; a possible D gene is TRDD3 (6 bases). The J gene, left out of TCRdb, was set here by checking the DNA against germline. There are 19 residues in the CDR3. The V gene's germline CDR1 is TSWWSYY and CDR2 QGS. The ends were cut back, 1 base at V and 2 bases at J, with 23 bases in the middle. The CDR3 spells CALGEHYVSGDIDTDKLIF. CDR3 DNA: TGTGCTCTTGGGGAACATTACGTCTCGGGGGACATTGATACCGATAAACTCATCTTT.

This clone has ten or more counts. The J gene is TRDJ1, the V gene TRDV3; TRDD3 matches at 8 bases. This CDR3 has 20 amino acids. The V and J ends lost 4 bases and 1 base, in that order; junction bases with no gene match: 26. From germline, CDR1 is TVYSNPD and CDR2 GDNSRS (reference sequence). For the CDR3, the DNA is TGTGCCTCCGCCTTCCCTCCACCTTGGGCTACTGGGGGCCTCACCGATAAACTCATCTTT. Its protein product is CASAFPPPWATGGLTDKLIF. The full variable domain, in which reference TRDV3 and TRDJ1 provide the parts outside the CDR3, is CDKVTQSSPDQTVASGSEVVLLCTYDTVYSNPDLFWYRIRPDYSFQFVFYGDNSRSEGADFTQGRFSVKHILTQKAFHLVISPVRTEDSATYYCASAFPPPWATGGLTDKLIFGKGTRVTVEP.

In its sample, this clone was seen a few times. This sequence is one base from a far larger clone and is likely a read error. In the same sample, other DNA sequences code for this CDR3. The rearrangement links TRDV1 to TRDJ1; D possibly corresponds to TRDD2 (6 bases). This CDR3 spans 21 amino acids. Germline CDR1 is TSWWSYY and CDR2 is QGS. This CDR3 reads CALGKKSMAFRRSPYTDKLIF. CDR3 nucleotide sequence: TGTGCTCTTGGGAAGAAAAGTATGGCCTTCCGACGGAGTCCGTACACCGATAAGCTCATCTTT.

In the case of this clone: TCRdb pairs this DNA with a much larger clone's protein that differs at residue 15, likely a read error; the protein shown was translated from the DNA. The chain's CDR3 is CALGERDSLNHLLGNTVNTDKLIF. In DNA form, the CDR3 reads TGTGCTCTTGGGGAACGGGACTCCCTAAATCATTTACTGGGGAATACGGTGAACACCGATAAACTTATCTTT. No J gene was assigned, while the V gene was called as TRDV1; no check of the table's D call, TRDD3, against the DNA was made. In germline, CDR1 is TSWWSYY, CDR2 QGS. The CDR3 extends over 24 amino acids.

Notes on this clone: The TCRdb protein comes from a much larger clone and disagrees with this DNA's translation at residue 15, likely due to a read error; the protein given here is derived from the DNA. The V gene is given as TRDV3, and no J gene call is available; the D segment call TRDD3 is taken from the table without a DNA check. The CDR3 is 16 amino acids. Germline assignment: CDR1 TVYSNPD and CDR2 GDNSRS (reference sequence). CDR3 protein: CAFSGGGYSYTDKLTF. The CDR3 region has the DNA TGTGCCTTTAGCGGAGGGGGATACTCCTACACCGATAAACTCACCTTT.

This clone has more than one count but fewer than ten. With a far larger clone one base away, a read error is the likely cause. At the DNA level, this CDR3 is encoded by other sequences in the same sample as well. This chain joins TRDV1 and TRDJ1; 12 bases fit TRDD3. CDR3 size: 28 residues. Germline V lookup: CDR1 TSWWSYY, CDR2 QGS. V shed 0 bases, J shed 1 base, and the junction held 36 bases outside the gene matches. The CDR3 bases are TGTGCTCTTGGGGAACTACAGGTGTTCCTCCCGCAGCCTCAACTGGGGGATACTACCTGGCGTATCACCGATAAACTCATCTTT. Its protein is CALGELQVFLPQPQLGDTTWRITDKLIF.

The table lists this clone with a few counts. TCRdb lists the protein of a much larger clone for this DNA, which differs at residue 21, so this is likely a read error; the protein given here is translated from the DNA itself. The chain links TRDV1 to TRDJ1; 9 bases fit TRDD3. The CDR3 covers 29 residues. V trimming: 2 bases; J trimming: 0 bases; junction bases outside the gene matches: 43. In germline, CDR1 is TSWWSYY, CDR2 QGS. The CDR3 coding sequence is TGTGCTCTTGGGGAAACGGGGTCCTGTCATTCCTACGATAATGTACTTTCTGGGGATACGCTCACGTACACCGATAAACTCATCTTT. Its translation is CALGETGSCHSYDNVLSGDTLTYTDKLIF.

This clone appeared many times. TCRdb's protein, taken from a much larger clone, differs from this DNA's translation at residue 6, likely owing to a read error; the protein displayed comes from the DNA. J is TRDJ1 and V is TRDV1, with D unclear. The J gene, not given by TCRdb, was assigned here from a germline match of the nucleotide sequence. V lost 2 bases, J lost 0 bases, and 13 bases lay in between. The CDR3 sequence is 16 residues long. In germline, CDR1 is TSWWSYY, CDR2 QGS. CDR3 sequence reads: CALGEVPILYTDKLIF. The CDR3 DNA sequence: TGTGCTCTTGGGGAAGTGCCCATCCTGTACACCGATAAACTCATCTTT.

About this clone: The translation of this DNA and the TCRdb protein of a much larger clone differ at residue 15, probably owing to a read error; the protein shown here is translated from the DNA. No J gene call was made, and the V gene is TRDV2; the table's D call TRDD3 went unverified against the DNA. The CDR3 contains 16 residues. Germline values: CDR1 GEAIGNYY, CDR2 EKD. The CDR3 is CACDTLGDTTPDKLTF. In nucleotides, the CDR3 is TGTGCCTGTGACACTCTGGGGGATACCACCCCCGATAAACTCACCTTT.

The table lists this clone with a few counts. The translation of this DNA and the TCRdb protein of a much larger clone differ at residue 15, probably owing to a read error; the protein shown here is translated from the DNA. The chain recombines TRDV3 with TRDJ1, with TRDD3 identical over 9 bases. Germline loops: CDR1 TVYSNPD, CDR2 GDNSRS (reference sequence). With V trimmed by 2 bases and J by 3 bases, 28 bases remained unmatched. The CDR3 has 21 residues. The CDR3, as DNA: TGTGCCTTTGAGCCGACCTGGGGGATTAAGGCCACTTCGCGGACTTCCGATAAACTCATCTTT. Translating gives CAFEPTWGIKATSRTSDKLIF.

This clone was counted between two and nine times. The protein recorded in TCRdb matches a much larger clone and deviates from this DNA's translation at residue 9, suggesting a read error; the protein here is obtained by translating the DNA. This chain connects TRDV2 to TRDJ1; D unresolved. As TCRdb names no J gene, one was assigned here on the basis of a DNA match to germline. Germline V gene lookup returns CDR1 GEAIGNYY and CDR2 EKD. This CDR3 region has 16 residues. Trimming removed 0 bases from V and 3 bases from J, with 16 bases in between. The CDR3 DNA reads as TGTGCCTGTGACACCGGGGCGAACGGAGGAGCCGATAAACTCATCTTT. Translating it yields CACDTGANGGADKLIF.

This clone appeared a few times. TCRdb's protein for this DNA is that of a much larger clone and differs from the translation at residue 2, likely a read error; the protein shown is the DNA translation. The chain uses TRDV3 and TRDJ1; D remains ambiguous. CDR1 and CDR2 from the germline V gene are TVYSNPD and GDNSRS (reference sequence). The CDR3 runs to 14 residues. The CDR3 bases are TGTTCCTTTTTACCCTTGAAGTACACCGATAAACTCATCTTT. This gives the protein CSFLPLKYTDKLIF.

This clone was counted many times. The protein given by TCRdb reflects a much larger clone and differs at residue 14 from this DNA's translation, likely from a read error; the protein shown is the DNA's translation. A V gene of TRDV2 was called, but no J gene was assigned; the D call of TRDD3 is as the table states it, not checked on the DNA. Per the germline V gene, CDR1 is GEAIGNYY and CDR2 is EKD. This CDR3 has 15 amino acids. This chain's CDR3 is CACDQISRGTDKLTF. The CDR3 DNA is TGTGCCTGTGACCAAATTTCCCGGGGAACCGATAAACTCACCTTT.